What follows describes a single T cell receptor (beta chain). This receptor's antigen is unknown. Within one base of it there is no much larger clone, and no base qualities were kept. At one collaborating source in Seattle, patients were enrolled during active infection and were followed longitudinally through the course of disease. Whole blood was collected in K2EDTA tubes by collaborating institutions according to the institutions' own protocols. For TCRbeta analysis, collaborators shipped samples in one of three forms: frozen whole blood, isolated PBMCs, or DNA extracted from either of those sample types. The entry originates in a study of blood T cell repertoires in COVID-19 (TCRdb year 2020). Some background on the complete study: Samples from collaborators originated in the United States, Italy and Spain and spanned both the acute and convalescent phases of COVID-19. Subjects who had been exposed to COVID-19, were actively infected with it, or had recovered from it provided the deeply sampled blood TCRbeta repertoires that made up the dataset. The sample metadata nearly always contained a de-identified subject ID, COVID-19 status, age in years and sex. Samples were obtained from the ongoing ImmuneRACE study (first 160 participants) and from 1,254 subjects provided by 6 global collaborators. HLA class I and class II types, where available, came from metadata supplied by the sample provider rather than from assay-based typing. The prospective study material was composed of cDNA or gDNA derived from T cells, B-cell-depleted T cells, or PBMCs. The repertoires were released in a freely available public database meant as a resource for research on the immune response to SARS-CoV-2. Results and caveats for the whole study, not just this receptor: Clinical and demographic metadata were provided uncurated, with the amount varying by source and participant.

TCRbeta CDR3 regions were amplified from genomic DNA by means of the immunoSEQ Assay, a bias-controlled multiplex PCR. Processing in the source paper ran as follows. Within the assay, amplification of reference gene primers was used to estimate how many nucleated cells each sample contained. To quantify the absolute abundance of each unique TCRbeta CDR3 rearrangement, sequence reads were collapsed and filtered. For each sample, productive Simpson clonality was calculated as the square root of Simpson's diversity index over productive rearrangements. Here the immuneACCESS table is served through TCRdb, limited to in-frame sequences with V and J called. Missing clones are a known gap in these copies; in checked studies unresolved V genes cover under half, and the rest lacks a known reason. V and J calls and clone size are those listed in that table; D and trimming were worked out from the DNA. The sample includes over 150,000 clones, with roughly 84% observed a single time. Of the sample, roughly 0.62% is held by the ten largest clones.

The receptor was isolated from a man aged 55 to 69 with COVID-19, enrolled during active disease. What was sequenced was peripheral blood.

CDR3 protein: CASRPPLGTGDSGNTIYF. The bases are TGTGCCAGTAGACCCCCCTTGGGGACAGGGGACAGTGGAAACACCATATATTTT. The receptor chain draws on TRBV19 and TRBJ1-3, with 10 junctional bases fitting TRBD1. As encoded in the germline V gene (reference sequence), CDR1 is LNHDA while CDR2 is SQIVND. Germline trimming amounts to 6 bases on V and 3 bases on J, with 14 as the count of junction bases outside the gene matches. Including the terminal cysteine and phenylalanine, the CDR3 comprises 18 residues. The kept DNA is CDR3 alone, 54 bases in frame from the first base. Reference TRBV19 and TRBJ1-3 genes cover what lies past the CDR3, so the full variable domain is DGGITQSPKYLFRKEGQNVTLSCEQNLNHDAMYWYRQDPGQGLRLIYYSQIVNDFQKGDIAEGYSVSREKKESFPLTVTSAQKNPTAFYLCASRPPLGTGDSGNTIYFGEGSWLTVV.